A selection of T cell receptor beta chains follows, all from one sample in a study of blood T cell repertoires in COVID-19. Assay used: immunoSEQ multiplex PCR; TCRdb lists only in-frame clones, some missing. The repertoire holds some 170,000 clones, with 75% to 85% as singletons. The sample taken for sequencing was PBMCs or T cells enriched from blood (not recorded which). These receptor sequences come from a man between 45 and 60 years old who had recovered from COVID-19. CDR3s include the opening cysteine and the closing phenylalanine or tryptophan. A D gene is named only where the DNA matches it firmly. Clone size appears in some rows only: once, few, many, or a class for an expanded clone.

>TRBD2|TRBJ2-1|NA|TRBV3-1/TRBV3-2
TGTGCCAGCAGCCGACTAGCGGGGGCCCTCGCCGGCTATGAGCAGTTCTTC
CASSRLAGALAGYEQFF
>TRBD1|TRBJ1-4|NA|TRBV5-1
TGCGCCAGCAGCAGTACAGGGGGCGTCTATGAAAAACTGTTTTTT
CASSSTGGVYEKLFF
>NA|TRBJ1-3|NA|TRBV3-1/TRBV3-2
TGTGCCAGCAGCGAATCCCAGGGCTCTGGAAACACCATATATTTT
CASSESQGSGNTIYF
>TRBD1|TRBJ1-1|few|TRBV6-5
TGTGCCAGCATCGAAGGAACAGGGGAAACTGAAGCTTTCTTT
CASIEGTGETEAFF
>TRBD1|TRBJ1-6|NA|TRBV19
TGTGCCAGTAGTATAGACGGACAGGCAAGTTCTTCCCTCCACTTT
CASSIDGQASSSLHF
>NA|TRBJ1-2|NA|TRBV9
TGTGCCAGCAGCGTAGAAGATCAGACAGCATATGGCTACACCTTC
CASSVEDQTAYGYTF
>TRBD2|TRBJ2-5|NA|TRBV19
TGTGCCAGTAGTAGAGCGGGGGGGGAAGAGACCCAGTACTTC
CASSRAGGEETQYF
>TRBD2|TRBJ2-5|NA|TRBV4-1
TGCGCCAGCAGCCAAGATGGCGTGGCTAGCGGGGGGACAGAGACCCAGTACTTC
CASSQDGVASGGTETQYF
>TRBD1|TRBJ1-1|NA|TRBV9
TGTGCCAGCAGCGTAGGGACAGGGGGTTTAGAAGCTTTCTTT
CASSVGTGGLEAFF
>TRBD2|TRBJ2-1|NA|TRBV28
TGTGCCAGCAGTCCTCCCGGGACTAGCGGGGGGCCGTACCATGAGCAGTTCTTC
CASSPPGTSGGPYHEQFF
>TRBD1|TRBJ1-1|NA|TRBV5-1
TGCGCCAGCAGCTTGACCGGGACAGGGGGCGGCACTGAAGCTTTCTTT
CASSLTGTGGGTEAFF
>NA|TRBJ1-1|NA|TRBV25-1
TGTGCCAGTACGGGGGTCCCGAACACTGAAGCTTTCTTT
CASTGVPNTEAFF
>NA|TRBJ1-1|NA|TRBV27
TGTGCCAGCAGTTTAAACAGGGCGGACACTGAAGCTTTCTTT
CASSLNRADTEAFF
>TRBD1|TRBJ1-4|NA|TRBV30
TGTGCCTGGAGTAAATCCAGGGGGCCTAATGAAAAACTGTTTTTT
CAWSKSRGPNEKLFF
>TRBD1|TRBJ1-1|NA|TRBV30
TGTGCCTGGAGTGTCAGGGGGTACACTGAAGCTTTCTTT
CAWSVRGYTEAFF